This T cell receptor (beta chain) is drawn from a study of T cell repertoires in cytomegalovirus infection. Study-level information: Public TCR beta signatures indicated both CMV infection and matching HLA type. Study observations and caveats: Adding up the frequency of public TCR beta families identified people who carried CMV plus the relevant HLA. Clonotypes of TCR beta that were HLA-C-restricted and CMV-specific dominated the ex vivo response.

With regard to this clonotype: The antigen is not known.

A single record per CDR3 protein comes from TCRdb applying MiXCR to the reads. The sample records roughly 500,000 distinct CDR3 sequences, around 35% being singletons. Germline CDR1 reads SGHTA; CDR2 reads FQGNSA. Unmatched junction bases numbered 5, after V lost 5 bases and J lost 5 bases. CDR3 length equals 15 residues. V is TRBV7-2 and J is TRBJ1-5; 11 bases align to TRBD1. Sequencing used cultured PBMCs, obtained from culture after CMV antigen stimulation. The TCR originated in a human donor in good health (CMV status not recorded). Some clones in this sample may be carry-over from other donors' samples. CDR3 in amino acids: CASSRGQGVHQPQHF. The CDR3 nucleotides are TGTGCCAGCAGCCGGGGACAGGGGGTCCATCAGCCCCAGCATTTT.